The 10 T cell receptor delta chains below were found in one sample sequenced in a study of γδ T cells in repeated Plasmodium falciparum infection. Flow sorting of PBMC yielded separate Vgamma9/Vdelta2+ and Vdelta2-negative gammadelta T cell populations for bulk repertoire analysis. TCRdb re-called the multiplex PCR reads with CATT. This table holds roughly 86,000 delta-chain clones, 1.4% found once. The sample comprised gamma-delta T cells from blood. The receptor set was obtained from a pool of human donors (malaria-infected and uninfected, not separated).

A word on this clone: The protein in TCRdb stems from a much larger clone and differs at residue 9 from this DNA's translation, likely a read error; here the protein is translated from the DNA. The chain couples TRDV2 to TRDJ1; no firm D call. CDR3 size: 16 residues. Germline CDR1 and CDR2: GEAIGNYY and EKD. The V and J ends lost 5 bases and 0 bases respectively, with 18 bases between them. The CDR3: CACANRRSTYTDKLIF. CDR3 nucleotide sequence: TGTGCCTGTGCCAATCGGAGGTCGACGTACACCGATAAACTCATCTTT.

As concerns this clone: A read error is the likely source, as a far larger clone sits one nucleotide away. Other nucleotide sequences in the sample specify the same CDR3. There is no J gene call, but TRDV1 is given as the V gene; TRDD3 is the table's D call and was not checked against the DNA. Per the germline V gene, CDR1 is TSWWSYY and CDR2 is QGS. The CDR3 runs to 16 residues. CDR3 in DNA: TGTGCTCTTGGGGAAACAAGGGCCGCGTACACCGATAAGCTCATCTTT. It yields the protein CALGETRAAYTDKLIF.

This clone was counted many times. The chain links TRDV1 to TRDJ1, with 13 bases fitting TRDD3. The CDR3 runs to 24 residues. With 0 bases clipped from V and 1 base from J, the junction kept 23 bases outside the gene matches. Germline V gene lookup returns CDR1 TSWWSYY and CDR2 QGS. CDR3 protein: CALGELGPRSPYWGIRVGTDKLIF. The CDR3, as DNA: TGTGCTCTTGGGGAACTAGGCCCACGTTCACCGTACTGGGGGATACGCGTTGGCACCGATAAACTCATCTTT.

There are a few counts of this clone. Translating this DNA gives a protein that differs at residue 12 from the TCRdb one, which belongs to a much larger clone; a read error is likely, and the protein shown is this translation. The chain recombines TRDV1 with TRDJ1, with D tentatively TRDD3 (5 bases). The J gene, not given by TCRdb, was assigned here from a germline match of the nucleotide sequence. Germline V gives CDR1 TSWWSYY, CDR2 QGS. The CDR3 is 15 amino acids. V dropped 2 bases and J dropped 10 bases, with 20 bases sitting between them. The CDR3 reads CALGEILNRGPRLIF. The CDR3 region has the DNA TGTGCTCTTGGGGAAATACTGAATCGGGGGCCTAGACTCATCTTT.

As for this clone: TCRdb lists the protein of a much larger clone for this DNA, which differs at residue 11, so this is likely a read error; the protein given here is translated from the DNA itself. This rearrangement joins TRDV2 to TRDJ1; 8 positions match TRDD3. The J gene, absent from TCRdb, was called here by matching the DNA to germline. CDR3 length: 19 residues. The junction had 16 bases not matched to a gene; V was cut back by 0 bases and J by 2 bases. CDR1 is GEAIGNYY and CDR2 is EKD in the germline V gene. The chain's CDR3 is CACDTVGDPPLRRTDKLIF. For the CDR3, the DNA is TGTGCCTGTGACACCGTGGGGGATCCCCCTCTGAGGAGGACCGATAAACTCATCTTT.

The table lists this clone with a few counts. This likely traces to a read error, being one base from a far larger clone. The same CDR3 arises from other DNA sequences in this sample as well. This chain uses TRDV1 with TRDJ1; 8 positions match TRDD3. Here the J gene was assigned by germline matching of the DNA, as TCRdb has none. The CDR3 sequence is 20 residues long. The ends lost 9 bases at V and 2 bases at J; junction bases unmatched: 26. Germline CDR1 is TSWWSYY and CDR2 is QGS. CDR3 sequence reads: CALGSSFRTGGPGLTDKLIF. CDR3 nucleotides: TGTGCTCTCGGTTCTTCCTTCCGAACTGGGGGTCCCGGACTAACCGATAAACTCATCTTT.

This clone was recorded many times. The rearrangement uses TRDV1 and TRDJ1, with 9 positions matching TRDD3. The CDR3 runs to 20 residues. The V gene end was trimmed by 4 bases and the J gene end by 7 bases; junction bases not matched to a gene: 25. Germline CDR1 TSWWSYY, CDR2 QGS. In DNA, the CDR3 is TGTGCTCTTGGGGTGACCTACGATTGTGGGGATACGGAACCCCGGAGTAAACTCATCTTT. Its translation: CALGVTYDCGDTEPRSKLIF.

On this clone itself: This DNA's translation and the protein TCRdb lists, from a much larger clone, do not match at residue 5, likely due to a read error; the protein shown is translated from the DNA. The chain links TRDV1 to TRDJ1; D call uncertain. Trimming pared 3 bases from V and 8 bases from J, leaving 4 bases between. The CDR3 extends over 10 amino acids. The V gene's germline CDR1 is TSWWSYY and CDR2 QGS. The CDR3 sequence is CALGDTKLIF. In nucleotides, the CDR3 is TGTGCTCTTGGGGACACGAAACTCATCTTT.

This chain connects TRDV2 to TRDJ1; D uncertain. No J gene is reported in TCRdb; it was inferred here by comparing the DNA with germline. V was trimmed by 9 bases and J by 1 base, leaving 17 bases between them. This CDR3 contains 14 residues. Germline V CDR1 and CDR2: GEAIGNYY, EKD. CDR3: CATEEEEGTDKLIF. In DNA form, the CDR3 reads TGTGCCACCGAGGAAGAAGAGGGCACCGATAAACTCATCTTT.

Within the sample, this clone is medium-sized (0.01 to 0.1%). Within the sample, other DNA sequences also encode this same CDR3. This rearrangement joins TRDV3 to TRDJ1; D assignment may be TRDD2 or TRDD3 (7 bases each). CDR1 and CDR2 from the germline V gene are TVYSNPD and GDNSRS (reference sequence). The CDR3 is 25 amino acids. V was trimmed by 0 bases and J by 0 bases, leaving 44 bases between them. CDR3 coding DNA: TGTGCCTTTAGATTTTTCCTACGAAGGGCTGGGGGTTTAACGCCGCCAGGATGGTACACCGATAAACTCATCTTT. Translated: CAFRFFLRRAGGLTPPGWYTDKLIF.